The 32 T cell receptor beta chains given below trace back to one sample, sequenced in a study of T cell responses to AZD1222 COVID-19 vaccine. Method: immunoSEQ multiplex PCR; TCRdb's copy keeps in-frame clones and lacks some. The profile shows some 120,000 clones, around 87% of them singletons. Source: peripheral blood, taken on day 0 of AZD1222 vaccination. These receptor sequences come from an adult in good health.

This clone appeared once. The rearrangement links TRBV3-1 (or the pseudogene TRBV3-2) to TRBJ1-5; D gene ambiguous. Trimming stripped 10 bases from V and 1 base from J, with 8 bases between. Germline V gene sequence: CDR1 LGHDT, CDR2 YNNKEL (reference sequence). The CDR3 sequence is 12 residues long. DNA of the CDR3: TGTGCCACCGGTGTCAGCAATCAGCCCCAGCATTTT. Its translation: CATGVSNQPQHF.

This clone was counted ten times or more. This chain joins TRBV4-2 and TRBJ1-4; D possibly corresponds to TRBD1 (5 bases). This CDR3 contains 14 residues. Germline loops: CDR1 LGHNA, CDR2 YNFKEQ. V was trimmed by 2 bases and J by 10 bases, leaving 14 bases between them. CDR3 residues: CASSQRGDGAKLFF. The CDR3 nucleotides read TGTGCCAGCAGCCAACGAGGCGACGGGGCAAAACTGTTTTTT.

In this sample, this clone turned up once. The rearrangement joins TRBV19 to TRBJ1-5, with D perhaps TRBD1 (6 bases). V lost 8 bases and J 4 bases, leaving 12 bases between the germline ends. This CDR3 has 13 amino acids. CDR1 and CDR2 from the germline V gene are LNHDA and SQIVND (reference sequence). The CDR3 spells CASREQGNQPQHF. CDR3 DNA sequence: TGTGCCAGTCGTGAACAGGGTAATCAGCCCCAGCATTTT.

The rearrangement links TRBV7-9 to TRBJ2-6, with 9 bases identical to TRBD1. The CDR3 contains 18 residues. V was pared by 5 bases and J by 0 bases, with 8 bases of the junction left unmatched. CDR1 is SEHNR and CDR2 is FQNEAQ in the germline V gene (reference sequence). In nucleotides, the CDR3 is TGTGCCAGCAGCAGGGACAGGGCCTTAAGCTCTGGGGCCAACGTCCTGACTTTC. Amino acid sequence: CASSRDRALSSGANVLTF.

As for this clone: Other DNA sequences in this specimen translate into the identical CDR3. V and J are TRBV19 and TRBJ2-2; no firm D call. Germline-derived CDR1 and CDR2 are LNHDA and SQIVND (reference sequence). The ends were cut back, 1 base at V and 1 base at J, with 4 bases in the middle. This CDR3 contains 14 residues. The CDR3 spells CASSIGVNTGELFF. The CDR3 nucleotides are TGTGCCAGTAGTATAGGGGTGAACACCGGGGAGCTGTTTTTT.

V and J are TRBV6-5 and TRBJ1-5; D call uncertain. Trimming left V 2 bases short and J 8 bases short, with 16 bases between. This CDR3 comprises 15 residues. Germline CDR1 MNHEY, CDR2 SVGAGI. The CDR3 nucleotides read TGTGCCAGCAGTTACAGGCCTTTCCCTGGGGAGCCCCAGCATTTT. It encodes CASSYRPFPGEPQHF.

J is TRBJ1-3 and V is TRBV7-2, with unresolved D. CDR3 length: 14 residues. Trimming cost V 2 bases and J 4 bases, with 9 bases left between them. CDR1 is SGHTA, CDR2 FQGNSA, per germline. The CDR3 sequence: CASSLSGHGNTIYF. CDR3 bases: TGTGCCAGCAGCTTATCTGGTCACGGAAACACCATATATTTT.

The genes are TRBV4-3 and TRBJ1-1; D ambiguous. CDR1 is LGHNA, CDR2 YSLEER, per germline. Trimming took 6 bases from V and 1 from J, leaving 15 bases between them. The CDR3 runs to 15 residues. The DNA of the CDR3 is TGCGCCAGCAGTCTCAGACTGGAAGGGAACACTGAAGCTTTCTTT. Its translation is CASSLRLEGNTEAFF.

This clone was observed a handful of times. The V gene is TRBV27, the J gene TRBJ2-2; D remains unclear. The germline V gene encodes CDR1 MNHEY and CDR2 SMNVEV (reference sequence). The germline V and J ends were trimmed by 6 bases and 5 bases, with 7 bases remaining between them. The CDR3 runs to 12 residues. In DNA form, the CDR3 reads TGTGCCAGCAGCCTGAGGACCGGGGAGCTGTTTTTT. Protein: CASSLRTGELFF.

This clone was seen only once. The same CDR3 arises from other DNA sequences in this sample as well. V gene TRBV6-5 combines with J gene TRBJ2-2; no reliable D call. CDR1 and CDR2 from the germline V gene are MNHEY and SVGAGI. The CDR3 spans 12 residues. V was cut by 6 bases and J by 3 bases, with 5 bases left in between. The CDR3 nucleotides are TGTGCCAGCAGGGAGTACACCGGGGAGCTGTTTTTT. It specifies CASREYTGELFF.

The chain is built from TRBV9 and TRBJ2-5, with 16 nucleotides matching TRBD2. The CDR3 extends over 16 amino acids. With 4 bases clipped from V and 3 bases from J, the junction kept 3 bases outside the gene matches. Germline V gives CDR1 SGDLS, CDR2 YYNGEE. The CDR3 region has the DNA TGTGCCAGCAGCCCAGGGACTAGCGGGAGGGAAGAGACCCAGTACTTC. This gives the protein CASSPGTSGREETQYF.

V and J are TRBV5-6 and TRBJ2-1; D is perhaps TRBD2 (6 bases). Germline CDR1 and CDR2: SGHDT and YYEEEE. The CDR3 spans 17 residues. Trimming took 4 bases from V and 0 from J, leaving 17 bases between them. CDR3: CASSPRGKISSYNEQFF. CDR3 in DNA: TGTGCCAGCAGCCCTCGCGGGAAAATCAGCTCCTACAATGAGCAGTTCTTC.

The V and J genes are TRBV7-9 and TRBJ2-1; 8 nucleotides agree with TRBD1. The germline V gene has CDR1 SEHNR and CDR2 FQNEAQ (reference sequence). V gave up 2 bases and J gave up 8 bases; unmatched junction bases: 5. The CDR3 sequence is 14 residues long. In nucleotides, the CDR3 is TGTGCCAGCAGCTTACAGGGGGCAGCTGATGAGCAGTTCTTC. This translates into CASSLQGAADEQFF.

The chain is built from TRBV28 and TRBJ1-5; 8 nucleotides align to TRBD1. CDR3 size: 16 residues. Germline V gene sequence: CDR1 MDHEN, CDR2 SYDVKM. The J segment lost 2 bases and the V segment lost 7 bases, leaving 10 bases of the junction unmatched. The chain's CDR3 is CASNERTGPGNQPQHF. The CDR3 DNA reads as TGTGCCAGCAATGAGCGGACAGGGCCAGGCAATCAGCCCCAGCATTTT.

This clone was recorded only once. The gene calls are TRBV19 and TRBJ1-4; a possible D gene is TRBD1 (5 bases). CDR1 is LNHDA, CDR2 SQIVND, per germline (reference sequence). This CDR3 has 14 residues. The V gene lost 6 bases and the J gene lost 7 bases, with 15 bases spanning the gap. The CDR3 protein is CASRVGQGGEKLFF. Here the CDR3 DNA reads TGTGCCAGTAGAGTAGGGCAGGGAGGTGAAAAACTGTTTTTT. Based on the CDR3 plus reference TRBV19 and TRBJ1-4, the full variable domain is DGGITQSPKYLFRKEGQNVTLSCEQNLNHDAMYWYRQDPGQGLRLIYYSQIVNDFQKGDIAEGYSVSREKKESFPLTVTSAQKNPTAFYLCASRVGQGGEKLFFGSGTQLSVL.

CDR3 nucleotides: TGTGCCAGTAGTATGGGCGTCGGCAGGGGACTCGGGACTGAAGCTTTCTTT. Its translation: CASSMGVGRGLGTEAFF. The chain recombines TRBV19 with TRBJ1-1; D might be TRBD1 (6 bases). CDR1 and CDR2 from the germline V gene are LNHDA and SQIVND (reference sequence). CDR3 length: 17 amino acids. The V end lost 3 bases, the J end lost 5 bases, and 22 bases lay between the germline ends.

The chain uses TRBV24-1 and TRBJ2-1; maybe TRBD2 (5 bases). The ends were cut back, 9 bases at V and 5 bases at J, with 7 bases in the middle. CDR3 size: 11 residues. CDR1 is KGHDR and CDR2 is SFDVKD in the germline V gene. The CDR3 region has the DNA TGTGCCACCGGACTCAACAATGAGCAGTTCTTC. Amino acid sequence: CATGLNNEQFF.

The chain is built from TRBV18 and TRBJ2-5; 14 nucleotides match TRBD2. This CDR3 region has 16 residues. The germline V gene encodes CDR1 KGHSH and CDR2 LQKENI. V trimming: 2 bases; J trimming: 2 bases; junction bases outside the gene matches: 1. The CDR3: CASSPWTSGGQETQYF. As DNA, the CDR3 is TGTGCCAGCTCACCATGGACTAGCGGGGGGCAAGAGACCCAGTACTTC.

The gene calls are TRBV27 and TRBJ1-5, with D perhaps TRBD1 (6 bases). CDR1 and CDR2 (germline): MNHEY, SMNVEV (reference sequence). V dropped 2 bases and J dropped 7 bases, with 9 bases sitting between them. The length of the CDR3 is 13 residues. CDR3 sequence reads: CASSLKRGQPQHF. The DNA for the CDR3 is TGTGCCAGCAGTTTAAAAAGGGGGCAGCCCCAGCATTTT.

CDR3 sequence reads: CASKSGRSSYNEQFF. The CDR3 bases are TGTGCCAGCAAAAGCGGGAGATCCTCCTACAATGAGCAGTTCTTC. The chain recombines TRBV27 with TRBJ2-1; 8 nucleotides agree with TRBD2. Germline CDR1 reads MNHEY; CDR2 reads SMNVEV (reference sequence). V was pared by 7 bases and J by 0 bases, with 5 bases of the junction left unmatched. The CDR3 is 15 amino acids.

The rearrangement joins TRBV24-1 to TRBJ1-2; D is ambiguous. V was trimmed by 3 bases and J by 0 bases, leaving 10 bases between them. CDR1 KGHDR and CDR2 SFDVKD come from the germline V gene. The CDR3 consists of 15 residues. CDR3 amino acids: CATSDPRGPNYGYTF. The CDR3 bases are TGTGCCACCAGTGATCCCAGAGGACCTAACTATGGCTACACCTTC.

The chain uses TRBV2 and TRBJ2-1, with D perhaps matching TRBD2 (6 bases). V lost 3 bases, J lost 4 bases, and 13 bases lay in between. The CDR3 length is 15 residues. Germline assignment: CDR1 SNHLY and CDR2 FYNNEI. For the CDR3, the DNA is TGTGCCAGCAGTGACTCGGCCGCGGGGTACAATGAGCAGTTCTTC. Translating gives CASSDSAAGYNEQFF.

The V gene is TRBV3-1 (or the pseudogene TRBV3-2), the J gene TRBJ2-5, with TRBD2 matching 9 bases. Trimming took 4 bases from V and 7 from J; bases not matched to a gene: 13. The germline CDR1 and CDR2 sequences are LGHDT and YNNKEL (reference sequence). This CDR3 has 16 amino acids. The chain's CDR3 is CASSRRQRGARGTQYF. CDR3 DNA sequence: TGTGCCAGCAGCCGCCGCCAGCGGGGGGCCCGCGGGACCCAGTACTTC.

This sequence joins TRBV14 and TRBJ1-2, with D perhaps TRBD1 (6 bases). Per germline, CDR1 SGHDN and CDR2 FVKESK. The ends were cut back, 0 bases at V and 4 bases at J, with 12 bases in the middle. The CDR3 is 15 amino acids. The CDR3 protein is CASSQDPGVSYGYTF. CDR3 DNA sequence: TGTGCCAGCAGCCAAGATCCAGGGGTAAGCTATGGCTACACCTTC.

This clone is a singleton in its sample. V usage is TRBV7-8 and J usage is TRBJ1-6, with 8 bases matching TRBD1. Germline CDR1 is SGHVS and CDR2 is FQNEAQ. The V and J ends lost 6 bases and 6 bases, in that order; junction bases with no gene match: 4. The CDR3 has 14 residues. CDR3 nucleotide sequence: TGTGCCAGCAGTCGACAGGGGCTTAATTCACCCCTCCACTTT. Translating it yields CASSRQGLNSPLHF.

The chain is built from TRBV3-1 (or the pseudogene TRBV3-2) and TRBJ2-7; the match to TRBD1 covers 8 bases. V shed 4 bases, J shed 1 base, and the junction held 3 bases outside the gene matches. The germline V gene has CDR1 LGHDT and CDR2 YNNKEL (reference sequence). CDR3 length: 14 residues. The CDR3 sequence is CASSRGQGSYEQYF. CDR3 in DNA: TGTGCCAGCAGCCGCGGACAGGGATCCTACGAGCAGTACTTC.

J is TRBJ1-1 and V is TRBV5-4; 11 nucleotides align to TRBD1. The germline gives CDR1 SGHNT, CDR2 YYREEE (reference sequence). After removal of 4 bases from V and 9 bases from J, the junction contained 11 bases not matched to a gene. The CDR3 extends over 15 amino acids. The CDR3 coding sequence is TGTGCCAGCAGCCACTTCGGGACAGGGGGAGATAAAGCTTTCTTT. Protein: CASSHFGTGGDKAFF.

The chain recombines TRBV28 with TRBJ1-6, with unresolved D. The germline V gene has CDR1 MDHEN and CDR2 SYDVKM. The CDR3 consists of 13 residues. Trimming shortened V by 4 bases and J by 7 bases, and 8 bases separated the two germline ends. CDR3 protein: CASSWLLNSPLHF. The CDR3 region has the DNA TGTGCCAGCAGTTGGTTGCTGAATTCACCCCTCCACTTT.

V is TRBV18 and J is TRBJ2-1; D unclear. Germline assignment: CDR1 KGHSH and CDR2 LQKENI. V gave up 1 base and J gave up 7 bases, with 8 bases separating them. The CDR3 spans 13 residues. CDR3 in amino acids: CASSPRVGNEQFF. The CDR3 bases are TGTGCCAGCTCACCACGGGTAGGGAATGAGCAGTTCTTC.

This chain connects TRBV3-1 (or the pseudogene TRBV3-2) to TRBJ1-2; TRBD1 might be the D (5 bases). V was shortened by 4 bases and J by 3 bases, with 9 bases between the two germline ends. CDR1 is LGHDT, CDR2 YNNKEL, per germline (reference sequence). This CDR3 is built from 13 residues. The CDR3 bases are TGTGCCAGCAGCCGAGGGACGGACTATGGCTACACCTTC. It translates to CASSRGTDYGYTF.

This rearrangement joins TRBV7-9 to TRBJ1-1; TRBD1 is a possible D gene (6 bases). V was cut by 6 bases and J by 7 bases, with 12 bases left in between. From germline, CDR1 is SEHNR and CDR2 FQNEAQ (reference sequence). The CDR3 spans 12 residues. The CDR3 DNA is TGTGCCAGCAGGGGGGCCCCCATTGAAGCTTTCTTT. It yields the protein CASRGAPIEAFF.

J is TRBJ2-3 and V is TRBV7-3; 8 nucleotides match TRBD1. Losses at the gene ends were 2 bases for V and 2 bases for J; bases not matched to a gene: 3. CDR3 size: 15 residues. CDR1 is SGHTA, CDR2 FQGTGA, per germline. CDR3 protein: CASSLGTGSTDTQYF. CDR3 in DNA: TGTGCCAGCAGCTTAGGGACAGGATCCACAGATACGCAGTATTTT. Full variable domain (rest looked up from reference TRBV7-3 and TRBJ2-3): GAGVSQTPSNKVTEKGKYVELRCDPISGHTALYWYRQSLGQGPEFLIYFQGTGAADDSGLPNDRFFAVRPEGSVSTLKIQRTERGDSAVYLCASSLGTGSTDTQYFGPGTRLTVL.